This T cell receptor beta chain was observed in a study of cytomegalovirus exposure and HLA in healthy donors. Turning to the study itself: The Caucasian-associated ancestry cluster held 65% to 85% of over 350 genotyped donors.

With 60 Vbeta and 13 Jbeta primers, the PCR was carried out. Generated by immunoSEQ multiplex PCR, the TCRdb table keeps only in-frame clones and is missing some. The repertoire holds under 100,000 clones, with around 80% as singletons. Turning to this clone: Its antigen is still unknown. The same CDR3 arises from other DNA sequences in this sample as well.

The germline gives CDR1 MNHEY, CDR2 SVGAGI. The CDR3 runs to 14 residues. Unmatched junction bases numbered 1, after V lost 0 bases and J lost 4 bases. Study-wide results and limits: The authors enumerated over 150 TCR beta chains as linked to cytomegalovirus. Later analysis demonstrated an association between a missense DCLRE1C variant and TCR beta V- and J-gene trimming.

Sequencing used PBMCs. The V and J genes are TRBV6-5 and TRBJ2-7, with 9 nucleotides matching TRBD1. This sequence was found in a human donor in good health. This chain's CDR3 is CASSYSDRGYEQYF. CDR3 sequence (DNA): TGTGCCAGCAGTTACTCAGACAGGGGGTACGAGCAGTACTTC.